This T cell receptor (beta chain) was sequenced during a study of Graves' ophthalmopathy and Graves' hyperthyroidism. Whole-study context: At initial diagnosis, peripheral blood was obtained, and this preceded any treatment.

A few counts support this clonotype. Its antigen is still unknown. Other autoimmune disease, uncontrolled infection, pregnancy and lactation led to exclusion. Study-wide findings and caveats: A model built from 13 signatures distinguished ophthalmopathy from stable hyperthyroidism with 87.88% sensitivity and approximately 81% specificity. Sensitivity reached less than 71% and specificity about 78% when the model predicted ophthalmopathy progression.

RNA transcripts were the source from which TCR beta CDR3 regions were amplified. HTBI-primed RT-PCR formed the first round, and a multiplex PCR formed the second. TCRdb passed the multiplex PCR reads through MiXCR, listing each CDR3 protein once. The sample includes 200,000 to 250,000 distinct CDR3 sequences, 45% of them seen just once. The length of the CDR3 is 13 residues. V trimming: 10 bases; J trimming: 5 bases; junction bases outside the gene matches: 5. Germline lookup yields CDR1 SNHLY and CDR2 FYNNEI. The origin of this receptor is an adult man with Graves' ophthalmopathy. The V and J genes are TRBV2 and TRBJ1-4; 9 bases align to TRBD1. Input material: peripheral blood. The CDR3 here is CANSGTGNEKLFF. DNA of the CDR3: TGTGCCAACTCCGGGACAGGGAATGAAAAACTGTTTTTT.